The 3 T cell receptor beta chains given below trace back to one sample, sequenced in a study of identical twins. TCRdb itself ran the 5' RACE reads through MiXCR, one entry per CDR3 protein. The sample yields roughly 700,000 distinct CDR3 sequences, 8% to 9% seen once. Another study also made use of these data, one on yellow fever vaccine responses in identical twins.

Sequenced: PBMCs. These receptors came from a woman aged 18 to 35 in good health.

This clonotype was recorded at least ten times. The chain joins TRBV10-2 to TRBJ2-7; 11 bases fit TRBD2. CDR1 and CDR2 from the germline V gene are WSHSY and SAAADI. V gave up 6 bases and J gave up 1 base; unmatched junction bases: 5. The CDR3 runs 15 residues. In DNA form, the CDR3 reads TGCGCCAGCAGCGGGACTAGCGGACTATCCTACGAGCAGTACTTC. It yields the protein CASSGTSGLSYEQYF.

This clonotype appeared a few times. Sequence at one end of the junction differs from germline and may be a read error. The V gene is TRBV12-3 or TRBV12-4, the J gene TRBJ2-1; 11 positions agree with TRBD2. CDR3 length equals 18 residues. In nucleotides, the CDR3 is TGTGCCATCAGTTTATCTAGCGGGGGGAGACCCTCCGGCAATGAGCAGTTCTTC. Translating gives CAISLSSGGRPSGNEQFF.

This clonotype has a handful of counts. The chain is built from TRBV10-1 and TRBJ2-5; maybe TRBD1 (6 bases). This CDR3 has 14 amino acids. V was clipped by 2 bases and J by 2 bases, with 9 bases between them. Germline CDR1 WNHNN, CDR2 SYGVQD (reference sequence). CDR3 sequence: CASSEAGTQETQYF. CDR3 coding DNA: TGCGCCAGCAGTGAGGCAGGGACACAAGAGACCCAGTACTTC.